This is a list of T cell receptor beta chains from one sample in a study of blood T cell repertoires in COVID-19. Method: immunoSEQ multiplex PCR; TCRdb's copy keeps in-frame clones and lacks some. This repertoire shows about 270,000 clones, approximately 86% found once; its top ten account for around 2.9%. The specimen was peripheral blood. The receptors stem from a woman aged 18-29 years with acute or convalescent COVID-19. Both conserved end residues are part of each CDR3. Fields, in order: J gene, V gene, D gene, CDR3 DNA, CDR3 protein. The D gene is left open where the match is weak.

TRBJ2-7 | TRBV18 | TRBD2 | TGTGCCAGCTCACAAGGGACTAGCGGGAGGGCCCTGGAGCAGTACTTC | CASSQGTSGRALEQYF
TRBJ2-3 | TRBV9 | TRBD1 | TGTGCCAGCGCGGCGGGACAGGGGTTCACAGATACGCAGTATTTT | CASAAGQGFTDTQYF
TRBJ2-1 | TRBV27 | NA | TGTGCCAGCAGTCCCCGGGACTTCTACTTTGGCTATGAGCAGTTCTTC | CASSPRDFYFGYEQFF
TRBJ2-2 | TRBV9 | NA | TGTGCCAGCAGTTTAATGAACACCGGGGAGCTGTTTTTT | CASSLMNTGELFF
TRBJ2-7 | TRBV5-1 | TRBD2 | TGCGCCAGCAGCTTAGGACTAGCGGGAGAGTACGAGCAGTACTTC | CASSLGLAGEYEQYF
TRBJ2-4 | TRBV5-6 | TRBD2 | TGTGCCAGCAAGCGGGAGGGCTACGGAAACATTCAGTACTTC | CASKREGYGNIQYF
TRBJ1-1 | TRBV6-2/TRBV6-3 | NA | TGTGCCAGCAGTTACCCCCTCCAGGGGCGGCGGACTGAAGCTTTCTTT | CASSYPLQGRRTEAFF
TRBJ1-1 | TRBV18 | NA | TGTGCCAGCTCGGTCACTCAGGGCAGAGAAGCTTTCTTT | CASSVTQGREAFF
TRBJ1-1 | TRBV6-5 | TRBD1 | TGTGCCAGCAGTTACACTAGGACAGGCCCGAACACTGAAGCTTTCTTT | CASSYTRTGPNTEAFF
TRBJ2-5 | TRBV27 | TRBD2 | TGTGCCAGCAGAGAGTGGACAGCGGGAGGGACCCAGTACTTC | CASREWTAGGTQYF